This TCR beta chain stems from a study of CD8+CD57+ T cells in acquired aplastic anemia listed by TCRdb under 2018. With regard to the full study: Extracted DNA from sorted CD4+ and CD8+ cells averaged around 3.4 ug, ranging from 0.2 to 27.4 ug. CD8+CD57+ expansion was defined as frequency above the mean frequency observed in healthy subjects.

Flow cytometry had shown CD8+CD57+ cell expansion in the patients selected for sequencing. Every patient had a diagnosis of severe acquired aplastic anemia based on International Study of Aplastic Anemia and Agranulocytosis and Camitta criteria. No therapy had been received by the patients at the time of blood sampling. In this study, sorted CD4+ and CD8+ T cells from the blood of healthy subjects and of severe aplastic anemia patients had their TCR repertoires deep-sequenced. Patients were enrolled under clinicaltrials.gov protocols 00001620, 01623167, 00001397, 00071045, 00081523 and 00961064 in the USA. Ficoll-Paque density gradient centrifugation was used to isolate peripheral blood mononuclear cells. Before DNA extraction, CD4+ and CD8+ T cells were sorted by FACS or by magnetic beads. For this chain, trimming is 3 bases at the V end and 5 bases at the J end, and the number of junction bases without a gene match is 8. Reading from cysteine to phenylalanine, the CDR3 counts 17 amino acids. The CDR3 DNA has 51 bases and is translated from base 1. CDR1 KGHSH and CDR2 LQKENI were looked up in the germline V gene.

Concerning this clonotype: No cognate antigen has been identified for it. No base-level quality is on record; no much larger clone is a single base apart.

Genomic DNA served as template for TCR beta VDJ combination and CDR3 sequence profiling. An Illumina HiSeq 2000 was the platform used for TCR repertoire sequencing. On the authors' methods: Repertoires were assessed using TRBV/TRBJ rearrangement plots, CDR3 size and DJ length profiles, and Simpson's diversity index. The most abundant DNA sequence in the deep sequencing data was taken as the immunodominant clone. CDR3 amino acid sequences were checked for sharing between subjects and were compared against published repertoires and the VDJdb database. Using fastp trimming at Q25 and MiXCR clonotype assembly, TCRdb reanalyzed the public sequencing data and kept in-frame beta chains. All rows with the same CDR3 protein become a single entry with the most common DNA and genes. TCRdb's processing, not the authors' own work, is the source of the V and J calls. The sample contains some 160,000 distinct CDR3 sequences, less than 50% of them found a single time. The ten largest clonotypes hold roughly 3.2% of the sample.

On the study overall, not on this receptor specifically: Between patients and healthy controls, no significant difference in CD8+ Simpson's diversity was found (P=0.060). Twenty-nine CD8+ CDR3 sequences were found to be shared between patients and controls, but these sequences appeared to be highly expressed in patients and within the immunodominant clones of the patients.

Recombination connected TRBV18 to TRBJ2-5; TRBD2 matches 14 bases in the middle. The TCR was taken from a human donor with aplastic anemia. What was sequenced was sorted CD4+, CD8+, or CD8+CD57+ T cells (not recorded which) from PBMCs. The CDR3: CASSPGLAGVFWETQYF. The DNA sequence follows: TGTGCCAGCTCACCGGGACTAGCGGGAGTTTTTTGGGAGACCCAGTACTTC.